This T cell receptor beta chain was identified in a study of blood T cells in healthy people across ages. Points from the study as a whole: A roughly linear age-dependent decrease characterized TCR beta diversity per million T cells. Estimated diversity that came from one million T cells was considered an underestimate. Naive T cell percentage by flow cytometry tracked strongly with beta diversity.

A minimum of 6.5 million PBMCs was isolated per sample. V was clipped by 5 bases and J by 2 bases; unmatched bases: 4. The CDR3 contains 14 residues. CDR1 and CDR2 (germline): SGHRS, YFSETQ. For the second PCR, which ran for about 7 to 12 cycles, a sample-barcoded 5' primer and a J-beta primer mix were used. TCRdb reprocessed the 5' RACE reads via MiXCR and lists one record per CDR3 protein. Of about 1 million distinct CDR3 sequences listed, 45% are singletons. This clonotype was picked up a small number of times. Its cognate antigen is unknown. The TCR originated in a woman in her fifties or sixties in good health. V is TRBV5-1 and J is TRBJ1-2; 9 nucleotides line up with TRBD1. The sample taken for sequencing was blood. The CDR3 nucleotides read TGCGCCAGCAGTCGCGGACAGGGGAACTATGGCTACACCTTC. It encodes CASSRGQGNYGYTF.